A single sample gave rise to the 29 T cell receptor beta chains below, sequenced in a study of blood T cell repertoires in COVID-19. The method was immunoSEQ multiplex PCR; TCRdb's version includes in-frame clones alone and lacks a portion of them. The table shows 150,000 to 200,000 clones, with roughly four fifths occurring only once. What was sequenced was peripheral blood. These TCRs come from a woman aged 70 to 79 with COVID-19, enrolled during active disease.

J is TRBJ2-7 and V is TRBV9; D unresolved. With 3 bases removed from V and 1 base from J, the gap between germline ends came to 5 bases. This CDR3 region has 12 residues. Germline V gene sequence: CDR1 SGDLS, CDR2 YYNGEE. This CDR3 reads CASSGLSYEQYF. For the CDR3, the DNA is TGTGCCAGCAGCGGACTGTCCTACGAGCAGTACTTC.

The rearrangement joins TRBV28 to TRBJ2-1, with 10 bases that match TRBD1. The V segment lost 4 bases and the J segment 3 bases; nucleotides outside the gene matches: 6. CDR1 is MDHEN, CDR2 SYDVKM, per germline. This CDR3 comprises 16 residues. Written as DNA, the CDR3 is TGTGCCAGCAGTTCAAACGACAGGGGGCGCTACAATGAGCAGTTCTTC. Translation gives CASSSNDRGRYNEQFF.

This chain uses TRBV18 with TRBJ1-1; maybe TRBD1 (5 bases). The CDR3 loop spans 12 amino acids. CDR1 is KGHSH and CDR2 is LQKENI in the germline V gene. Trimming pared 5 bases from V and 9 bases from J, leaving 13 bases between. The CDR3 loop is CASSEQGAQAFF. The CDR3, as DNA: TGTGCCAGCTCAGAACAAGGGGCTCAAGCTTTCTTT.

This chain links TRBV10-3 with TRBJ1-2; TRBD1 is a possible D gene (6 bases). Germline V lookup: CDR1 ENHRY, CDR2 SYGVKD. V gave up 8 bases and J gave up 6 bases, with 10 bases separating them. This CDR3 spans 11 amino acids. CDR3 amino acids: CAIGQGNGYTF. The CDR3 DNA is TGTGCCATCGGTCAGGGGAATGGCTACACCTTC.

The chain links TRBV30 to TRBJ1-3, with 9 positions matching TRBD1. Germline lookup yields CDR1 GTSNPN and CDR2 SVGIG (reference sequence). The CDR3 contains 16 residues. V trimming: 2 bases; J trimming: 0 bases; junction bases outside the gene matches: 5. CDR3 bases: TGTGCCTGGAGTCGTGACAGGGGGAGCTCTGGAAACACCATATATTTT. Its protein is CAWSRDRGSSGNTIYF. Complete variable domain (other parts from reference TRBV30 and TRBJ1-3): SQTIHQWPATLVQPVGSPLSLECTVEGTSNPNLYWYRQAAGRGLQLLFYSVGIGQISSEVPQNLSASRPQDRQFILSSKKLLLSDSGFYLCAWSRDRGSSGNTIYFGEGSWLTVV.

The chain recombines TRBV19 with TRBJ2-7, with D maybe TRBD1 (5 bases). Trimming removed 5 bases at V and 0 bases at J, with 14 bases between. This CDR3 is built from 15 residues. Germline CDR1 LNHDA, CDR2 SQIVND (reference sequence). The CDR3 protein is CASSRLLDSSYEQYF. The CDR3 bases are TGTGCCAGTAGTCGCCTTCTAGACAGCTCCTACGAGCAGTACTTC.

A word on this clone: Additional DNA sequences in this sample encode the identical CDR3. This chain joins TRBV19 and TRBJ2-1, with 9 positions matching TRBD2. With 6 bases clipped from V and 4 bases from J, the junction kept 4 bases outside the gene matches. The CDR3 runs 14 residues. The V gene's germline CDR1 is LNHDA and CDR2 SQIVND (reference sequence). CDR3: CASSRLADYNEQFF. The CDR3 DNA reads TGTGCCAGTAGCCGACTAGCGGATTACAATGAGCAGTTCTTC. The full variable domain, rest sourced from reference TRBV19 and TRBJ2-1, is DGGITQSPKYLFRKEGQNVTLSCEQNLNHDAMYWYRQDPGQGLRLIYYSQIVNDFQKGDIAEGYSVSREKKESFPLTVTSAQKNPTAFYLCASSRLADYNEQFFGPGTRLTVL.

CDR3 protein: CASSVLGGELFF. The CDR3, as DNA: TGTGCCAGCAGCGTTCTAGGCGGGGAGCTGTTTTTT. This sequence joins TRBV2 and TRBJ2-2; D unresolved. Germline values: CDR1 SNHLY, CDR2 FYNNEI. The ends were cut back, 6 bases at V and 7 bases at J, with 9 bases in the middle. The CDR3 is 12 amino acids.

The chain joins TRBV6-6 to TRBJ1-6, with D unresolved. The V and J ends lost 2 bases and 10 bases respectively, with 12 bases between them. The CDR3 has 14 residues. Germline CDR1 reads MNHNY; CDR2 reads SVGAGI (reference sequence). CDR3 sequence (DNA): TGTGCCAGCAGTTACGAGGGCATCGGGTCACCCCTCCACTTT. Its translation: CASSYEGIGSPLHF.

The V call is TRBV11-2, the J call TRBJ2-1; the match to TRBD2 covers 13 bases. Trimming removed 4 bases from V and 5 bases from J; junction bases left unmatched: 2. Germline-derived CDR1 and CDR2 are SGHAT and FQNNGV. The CDR3 totals 15 residues. CDR3 residues: CASSWGTSGNNEQFF. The CDR3 region has the DNA TGTGCCAGCAGCTGGGGGACTAGCGGGAACAATGAGCAGTTCTTC. Looking up the rest from reference TRBV11-2 and TRBJ2-1 gives the full variable domain: EAGVAQSPRYKIIEKRQSVAFWCNPISGHATLYWYQQILGQGPKLLIQFQNNGVVDDSQLPKDRFSAERLKGVDSTLKIQPAKLEDSAVYLCASSWGTSGNNEQFFGPGTRLTVL.

The chain recombines TRBV4-1 with TRBJ1-1, with TRBD1 as a possible D gene (5 bases). The CDR3 length is 13 residues. The germline V and J ends were trimmed by 0 bases and 3 bases, with 5 bases remaining between them. The V gene's germline CDR1 is MGHRA and CDR2 YSYEKL. CDR3 coding DNA: TGCGCCAGCAGCCAAGACAGGGACACTGAAGCTTTCTTT. Translating gives CASSQDRDTEAFF.

The chain carries TRBV3-1 (or the pseudogene TRBV3-2) and TRBJ2-5, with D tentatively TRBD2 (5 bases). V dropped 4 bases and J dropped 5 bases, with 14 bases sitting between them. The germline V gene has CDR1 LGHDT and CDR2 YNNKEL (reference sequence). CDR3 length equals 14 residues. The CDR3 sequence: CASSPRGSWETQYF. CDR3 bases: TGTGCCAGCAGCCCCCGGGGTAGTTGGGAGACCCAGTACTTC.

The chain carries TRBV30 and TRBJ2-7; 8 bases fit TRBD2. Germline CDR1 is GTSNPN and CDR2 is SVGIG (reference sequence). The CDR3 consists of 15 residues. Trimming removed 5 bases from V and 7 bases from J; junction bases left unmatched: 16. CDR3 sequence (DNA): TGTGCCTGGGGTGGCGGGAGGTACCGTACGGGGGAGCAGTACTTC. Encoded protein: CAWGGGRYRTGEQYF.

The chain couples TRBV5-4 to TRBJ1-2, with 9 bases identical to TRBD1. Germline CDR1 SGHNT, CDR2 YYREEE (reference sequence). This CDR3 is built from 15 residues. Germline trimming cut 3 bases from V and 8 bases from J; bases unmatched to any gene: 11. CDR3 sequence (DNA): TGTGCCAGCAGCTCACAGGGGCGGACAGGGGTAGGCTACACCTTC. Its translation: CASSSQGRTGVGYTF.

The V and J genes are TRBV28 and TRBJ2-5; 7 bases line up with TRBD1. The length of the CDR3 is 14 residues. Trimming removed 6 bases from V and 4 bases from J; junction bases left unmatched: 8. In germline, CDR1 is MDHEN, CDR2 SYDVKM. CDR3: CASRTDRERETQYF. The CDR3 nucleotides read TGTGCCAGCAGGACTGACAGGGAGCGAGAGACCCAGTACTTC.

In regard to this clone: Sequence at one end of the junction differs from germline and may be a read error. This sequence joins TRBV11-2 and TRBJ2-5; unclear D gene. Per the germline V gene, CDR1 is SGHAT and CDR2 is FQNNGV. The CDR3 consists of 11 residues. CDR3 protein: CASSFREIQYF. For the CDR3, the DNA is TGTGCCAGCAGCTTCCGCGAGATCCAGTACTTC.

The rearrangement uses TRBV18 and TRBJ1-2; weak D call: TRBD1 (6 bases). The V gene's germline CDR1 is KGHSH and CDR2 LQKENI. V lost 1 base and J lost 3, with 9 bases in between. The CDR3 runs 14 residues. The chain's CDR3 is CASSPRGLDYGYTF. Here the CDR3 DNA reads TGTGCCAGCTCACCACGGGGGCTAGACTATGGCTACACCTTC. The whole variable domain, remainder taken from reference TRBV18 and TRBJ1-2, is NAGVMQNPRHLVRRRGQEARLRCSPMKGHSHVYWYRQLPEEGLKFMVYLQKENIIDESGMPKERFSAEFPKEGPSILRIQQVVRGDSAAYFCASSPRGLDYGYTFGSGTRLTVV.

This chain joins TRBV7-2 and TRBJ2-7; 8 bases line up with TRBD1. The CDR3 covers 14 residues. Germline V CDR1 and CDR2: SGHTA, FQGNSA. V was clipped by 5 bases and J by 3 bases; unmatched bases: 6. CDR3 bases: TGTGCCAGCAGCGCGGGACAGGCCCGCTACGAGCAGTACTTC. It codes for CASSAGQARYEQYF. The whole variable domain, filled in from reference TRBV7-2 and TRBJ2-7, reads GAGVSQSPSNKVTEKGKDVELRCDPISGHTALYWYRQSLGQGLEFLIYFQGNSAPDKSGLPSDRFSAERTGGSVSTLTIQRTQQEDSAVYLCASSAGQARYEQYFGPGTRLTVT.

The rearrangement uses TRBV21-1 and TRBJ2-1; the table assigns TRBD2, which was not confirmed against the DNA. TRBV21-1 is reported as a pseudogene. This CDR3 has 19 amino acids. The CDR3 sequence is CASSPQRAGVDKGYNEQFF. The CDR3 bases are TGTGCCAGCAGCCCCCAAAGGGCGGGCGTGGATAAAGGCTACAATGAGCAGTTCTTC.

This sequence joins TRBV2 and TRBJ2-2; 8 bases align to TRBD1. Trimming cost V 4 bases and J 4 bases; bases outside gene matches: 8. The CDR3 is 16 amino acids. CDR1 is SNHLY, CDR2 FYNNEI, per germline. The DNA of the CDR3 is TGTGCCAGCAGTGTAGGACAGGGCGATGTCACCGGGGAGCTGTTTTTT. Protein sequence: CASSVGQGDVTGELFF. Full variable domain (rest looked up from reference TRBV2 and TRBJ2-2): EPEVTQTPSHQVTQMGQEVILRCVPISNHLYFYWYRQILGQKVEFLVSFYNNEISEKSEIFDDQFSVERPDGSNFTLKIRSTKLEDSAMYFCASSVGQGDVTGELFFGEGSRLTVL.

The chain employs TRBV29-1 and TRBJ2-5; D is possibly TRBD2 (6 bases). Trimming cost V 6 bases and J 3 bases, with 11 bases left between them. The CDR3 runs 12 residues. Germline loops: CDR1 SQVTM, CDR2 ANQGSEA. As DNA, the CDR3 is TGCAGCGTATCCCGCGGGGAAGAGACCCAGTACTTC. Translating gives CSVSRGEETQYF.

The rearrangement uses TRBV7-9 and TRBJ2-6; the D gene is possibly TRBD1 (6 bases). Germline V gives CDR1 SEHNR, CDR2 FQNEAQ (reference sequence). The CDR3 sequence is 14 residues long. Trimming removed 8 bases from V and 1 base from J, with 9 bases in between. CDR3 region: CASQTGSGANVLTF. In nucleotides, the CDR3 is TGTGCCAGCCAAACAGGGTCTGGGGCCAACGTCCTGACTTTC.

The CDR3 DNA is TGTGCCAGCATGCGGGAGGGCACTGAGCAGTTCTTC. This translates into CASMREGTEQFF. V and J are TRBV27 and TRBJ2-1; 9 nucleotides line up with TRBD2. The CDR3 runs 12 residues. V shed 7 bases, J shed 9 bases, and the junction held 4 bases outside the gene matches. In germline, CDR1 is MNHEY, CDR2 SMNVEV (reference sequence).

The chain is built from TRBV7-2 and TRBJ1-5; D gene unclear. The germline V gene encodes CDR1 SGHTA and CDR2 FQGNSA. The length of the CDR3 is 13 residues. V was trimmed by 5 bases and J by 3 bases, leaving 8 bases between them. The CDR3 here is CASSPGINQPQHF. DNA for the CDR3: TGTGCCAGCAGCCCCGGGATCAATCAGCCCCAGCATTTT.

V and J are TRBV7-3 and TRBJ2-6; D remains ambiguous. With 5 bases removed from V and 4 bases from J, the gap between germline ends came to 9 bases. This CDR3 has 14 amino acids. Germline values: CDR1 SGHTA, CDR2 FQGTGA. CDR3 loop: CASSHPTGANVLTF. The CDR3 coding sequence is TGTGCCAGCAGCCATCCCACAGGGGCCAACGTCCTGACTTTC.

This chain uses TRBV5-1 with TRBJ2-1; 7 positions agree with TRBD2. CDR1 is SGHRS, CDR2 YFSETQ, per germline. V lost 3 bases to trimming and J lost 8 bases; unmatched junction nucleotides: 11. This CDR3 comprises 15 residues. The DNA of the CDR3 is TGCGCCAGCAGCTCCTTCTCGGGAGGAGGCTATGAGCAGTTCTTC. Its protein product is CASSSFSGGGYEQFF.

This sequence joins TRBV24-1 and TRBJ2-3, with a tentative D call TRBD2 (6 bases). Per germline, CDR1 KGHDR and CDR2 SFDVKD. V was shortened by 7 bases and J by 1 base, with 8 bases between the two germline ends. The CDR3 covers 13 residues. The CDR3 is CATRGTGTDTQYF. The DNA for the CDR3 is TGTGCCACCAGGGGGACTGGCACAGATACGCAGTATTTT.

The chain carries TRBV10-3 and TRBJ2-1; TRBD1 is a possible D gene (6 bases). V lost 5 bases and J 4 bases, leaving 21 bases between the germline ends. The germline V gene has CDR1 ENHRY and CDR2 SYGVKD. This CDR3 is 17 amino acids long. CDR3 protein: CAISPAWGRGSYNEQFF. Written as DNA, the CDR3 is TGTGCCATCAGTCCCGCATGGGGCAGGGGCTCTTACAATGAGCAGTTCTTC.

The chain combines TRBV5-8 with TRBJ2-1; 9 bases line up with TRBD2. Germline V lookup: CDR1 SGHTS, CDR2 YDEGEE. This CDR3 region has 16 residues. Trimming took 2 bases from V and 7 from J; bases not matched to a gene: 10. CDR3 sequence: CASSFASSGSSNEQFF. The CDR3 DNA sequence: TGTGCCAGCAGCTTCGCCAGTAGCGGGAGTTCAAATGAGCAGTTCTTC.